The clone carrying this T cell receptor beta chain was observed a single time. Sequencing used immunoSEQ multiplex PCR; TCRdb keeps in-frame clones, though not all of them. The sample gives around 65,000 clones, around 92% of which show up once; roughly 2.5% is in the top ten. This sample was included in a study of T cell changes during pregnancy in multiple sclerosis. Trimming took off 5 bases at V and 2 bases at J, with 16 bases between the two ends. Germline V gene lookup returns CDR1 SQVTM and CDR2 ANQGSEA. This CDR3 contains 14 residues. The chain couples TRBV29-1 to TRBJ2-7; D may be TRBD2 (6 bases). This sequence originates from a female donor in good health, enrolled as a control in a pregnancy study. Sample: peripheral blood, taken in the second trimester of pregnancy. CDR3 in amino acids: CSVLESRGTYEQYF. The CDR3 DNA reads as TGCAGCGTTCTAGAATCTCGGGGGACCTACGAGCAGTACTTC.